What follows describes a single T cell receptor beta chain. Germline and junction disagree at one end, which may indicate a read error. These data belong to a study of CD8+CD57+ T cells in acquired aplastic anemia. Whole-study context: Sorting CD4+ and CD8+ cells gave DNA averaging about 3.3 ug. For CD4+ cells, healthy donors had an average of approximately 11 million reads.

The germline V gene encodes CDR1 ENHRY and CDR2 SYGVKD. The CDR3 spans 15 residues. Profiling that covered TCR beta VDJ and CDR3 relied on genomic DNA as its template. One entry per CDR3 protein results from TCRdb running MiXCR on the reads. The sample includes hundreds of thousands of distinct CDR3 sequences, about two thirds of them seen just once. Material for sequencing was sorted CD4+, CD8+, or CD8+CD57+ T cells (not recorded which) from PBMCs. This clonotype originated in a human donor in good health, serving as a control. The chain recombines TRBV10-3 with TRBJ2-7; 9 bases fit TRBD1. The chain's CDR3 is CAISKTGGPTYKQYF. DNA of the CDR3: TGTGCCATCAGCAAGACAGGGGGACCTACCTACAAGCAGTACTTC.